Below, one T cell receptor beta chain is given with its context. This receptor's antigen is unknown. One base away there is no much larger clone; base qualities are not given. V sheds 3 bases and J sheds 5 bases, leaving 11 bases between their ends. From the cysteine up to the phenylalanine, the CDR3 has a length of 14 residues. This entry keeps only the CDR3 DNA: 42 bases, framed from base 1. In the germline V gene (reference sequence), CDR1 corresponds to LNHDA and CDR2 to SQIVND. Healthy HIV-negative adults with no recently reported acute infections or vaccinations were included as donors. Only Caucasian adults living in Nashville, Tennessee, USA were represented among the donors. CD4+ T cells were enriched through magnetic negative selection, after which naive cells were positively selected on CD45RA and the remaining negative fraction served as the memory subset. Blood was obtained by leukapheresis, after which PBMCs were separated by Ficoll-Histopaque density gradient centrifugation and cryopreserved in liquid nitrogen vapor phase. Analytical flow cytometry was used to check the purity and quantity of each magnetically sorted T cell population. Each sorted fraction had its genomic DNA isolated and then quantified by UV absorbance on a Nanodrop 2000c.

The sample originates from a study of shared clonotypes between healthy human individuals (dated by TCRdb to 2019 to 2021). Background for the entire study: Two women and a few men aged 18 to 49 years were included in the cohort. To increase sequencing depth and limit assay-specific biases, different laboratories used diverse techniques to prepare libraries and sequence TCR repertoires. Leukapheresis yielded between about 0.9 and 8.9 billion PBMCs per donor. For each donor, three plates each were used for CD4 naive and CD4 memory, two plates were used for CD8 naive, and one plate was used for CD8 memory. To estimate repertoire size and how much clonotypes are shared between individuals, the study performed deep sequencing of blood TCR repertoires from 4 to 6 healthy adults.

TCR CDR3 regions were amplified from genomic DNA by multiplex PCR using the deep immunoSEQ assay. For each cell subset, the extracted genomic DNA was distributed evenly across all wells of several immunoSEQ 96-well plates, and each plate served as one replicate. For sorted subsets, around 0.2 ug genomic DNA, equal to some 30,000 T cell genomes, was loaded into each replicate PCR. Purified libraries were quantified with a Qubit 3.0 fluorometer, sized on a Bioanalyzer 2100, and re-quantified with the KAPA Library Quantification kit. Each immunoSEQ 96-well plate was sequenced on its own single-read 150-cycle Illumina NextSeq 550 flow cell. The original pipeline was this. Because only junctional sequences without quality scores were contained in the immunoSEQ output, filtering matching that applied to full-length reads could not be performed. To assign V/J genes and CDR3, sequences were annotated using PyIR, a Python wrapper for IgBLAST v1.9, with IMGT germline references. Any read was removed if the V/J assignment was weak (E-value above 1e-6), the CDR3 was missing, or the read contained stop codons, out-of-frame junctions, or ambiguous translated residues. V3J clonotypes were defined as sequences sharing the same inferred V gene, J gene, and CDR3 amino acid sequence. Percentage overlap between repertoires was calculated by dividing the number of shared unique clonotypes by the size of the smaller repertoire. RTK rarefaction, the Chao1 estimator, and Recon v2.1 estimates of unobserved clonotypes were used to assess repertoire richness. For all TCRbeta clonotypes obtained by the gDNA method from several donors, generation probabilities were computed with OLGA. Held by TCRdb, this immuneACCESS table contains in-frame sequences only and omits some clones. Under half of the omission traces to an unresolved V gene where checked; the cause of the rest is unknown. D and trimming come from the DNA, and the V and J calls and clone size come from that table. The sample table holds 550,000 to 850,000 clones, of which about 74% were seen once. The leading ten clones occupy 1.5% to 2% of the sample.

On the study overall, not on this receptor specifically: Naive subsets generally had larger estimated clonotype richness than memory subsets. The small number of donors limited the genetic and exposure-history diversity represented. Rarefaction of sorted-subset datasets indicated incomplete sequencing despite the large sequencing depth. Compared with non-shared clonotypes, the clonotypes found in all four sorted-subset donors had higher generation probabilities. Approximately 4.8% of naive CD4, approximately 3.7% of naive CD8, 2.3% of memory CD4, and 0.35% to 0.5% of memory CD8 clonotypes were shared across several donors. Sampling was limited to blood, and TCR repertoires in tissue likely differ from TCR repertoires in blood. Based on pairwise subsampling, the degree of clonotype sharing among donors was expected to be affected by sequencing depth.

Sequencing was done on a sample of memory CD4+ T cells sorted from blood. Per the publication, the cell subset or site label means: CD45RA-negative fraction. Recombination linked TRBV19 to TRBJ1-5; 6 matching bases give a weak D call of TRBD1. This clonotype originated in a woman aged 25 to 39 in good health. Read as DNA, the sequence is TGTGCCAGTAGTATTCTGACAGGCTATCAGCCCCAGCATTTT. This sequence encodes CASSILTGYQPQHF. Outside the CDR3, residues come from the reference TRBV19 and TRBJ1-5 proteins, so the full variable domain is: DGGITQSPKYLFRKEGQNVTLSCEQNLNHDAMYWYRQDPGQGLRLIYYSQIVNDFQKGDIAEGYSVSREKKESFPLTVTSAQKNPTAFYLCASSILTGYQPQHFGDGTRLSIL.